This entry describes one TCR beta chain. The antigen is undetermined. The study sampled nominally healthy donors, though unrecorded immune exposures were likely. The data were taken from a study of cytomegalovirus exposure and HLA in healthy donors. Regarding the study as a whole: One later analysis reportedly identified an Asian-associated ancestry cluster that showed fewer N-insertions than the approximately 710-donor mean. Cytomegalovirus-associated TCR beta chains were listed, numbering 150 to 200. Most observed TCR sequences were rare, whereas some public TCRs were detected in many donors.

The CDR3 totals 13 residues. After removal of 8 bases from V and 4 bases from J, the junction contained 8 bases not matched to a gene. Per the germline V gene, CDR1 is KGHSH and CDR2 is LQKENI. Primers: 60 Vbeta forward and 13 Jbeta reverse. Here immunoSEQ multiplex PCR was the method, and the copy in TCRdb shows in-frame clones only, minus some. Seen here are some 140,000 clones, roughly 83% observed once, and the top ten hold more than 3%. This chain joins TRBV18 and TRBJ2-7, with 7 bases matching TRBD2. The specimen was PBMCs. This sequence originates from a female donor in good health and CMV-seronegative. CDR3 nucleotides: TGTGCCAGCAAGGCGGGGGATTCTTACGAGCAGTACTTC. This gives the protein CASKAGDSYEQYF.